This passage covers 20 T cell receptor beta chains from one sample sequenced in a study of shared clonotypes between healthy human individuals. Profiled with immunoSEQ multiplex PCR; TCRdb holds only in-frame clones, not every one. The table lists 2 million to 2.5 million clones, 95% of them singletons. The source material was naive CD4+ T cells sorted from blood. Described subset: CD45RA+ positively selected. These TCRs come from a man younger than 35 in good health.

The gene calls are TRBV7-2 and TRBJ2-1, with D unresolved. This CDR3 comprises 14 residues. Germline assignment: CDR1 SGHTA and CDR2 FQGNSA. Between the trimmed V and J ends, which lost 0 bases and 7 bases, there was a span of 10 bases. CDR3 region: CASSLAVPRNEQFF. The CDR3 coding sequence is TGTGCCAGCAGCTTAGCGGTACCACGAAATGAGCAGTTCTTC.

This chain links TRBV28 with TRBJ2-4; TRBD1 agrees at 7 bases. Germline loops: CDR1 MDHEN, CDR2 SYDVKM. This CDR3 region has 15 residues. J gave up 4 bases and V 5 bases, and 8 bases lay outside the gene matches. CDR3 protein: CASSIQTGKKNIQYF. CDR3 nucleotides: TGTGCCAGCAGTATTCAGACAGGGAAGAAAAACATTCAGTACTTC.

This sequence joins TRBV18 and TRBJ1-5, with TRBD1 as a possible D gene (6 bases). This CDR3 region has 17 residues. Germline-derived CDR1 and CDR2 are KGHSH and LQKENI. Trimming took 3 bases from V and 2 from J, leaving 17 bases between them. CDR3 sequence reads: CASSPPNGGAGNQPQHF. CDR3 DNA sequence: TGTGCCAGCTCACCCCCTAATGGGGGGGCGGGCAATCAGCCCCAGCATTTT. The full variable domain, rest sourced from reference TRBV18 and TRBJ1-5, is NAGVMQNPRHLVRRRGQEARLRCSPMKGHSHVYWYRQLPEEGLKFMVYLQKENIIDESGMPKERFSAEFPKEGPSILRIQQVVRGDSAAYFCASSPPNGGAGNQPQHFGDGTRLSIL.

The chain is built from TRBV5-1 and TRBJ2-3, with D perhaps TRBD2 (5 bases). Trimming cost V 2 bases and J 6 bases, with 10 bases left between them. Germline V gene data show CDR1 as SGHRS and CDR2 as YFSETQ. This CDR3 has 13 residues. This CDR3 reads CASSFQPGDTQYF. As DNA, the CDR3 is TGCGCCAGCAGCTTCCAGCCGGGGGATACGCAGTATTTT.

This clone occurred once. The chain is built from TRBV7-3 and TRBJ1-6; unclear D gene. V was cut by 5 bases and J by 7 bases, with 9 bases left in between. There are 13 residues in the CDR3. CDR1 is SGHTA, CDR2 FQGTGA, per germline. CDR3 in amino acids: CASSQLLNSPLHF. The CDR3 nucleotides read TGTGCCAGCAGCCAACTCCTGAATTCACCCCTCCACTTT.

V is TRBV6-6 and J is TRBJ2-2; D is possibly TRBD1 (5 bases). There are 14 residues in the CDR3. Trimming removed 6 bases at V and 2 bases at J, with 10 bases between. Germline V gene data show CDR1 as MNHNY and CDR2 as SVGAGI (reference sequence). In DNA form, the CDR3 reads TGTGCCAGCAGGCAGACAGACAACACCGGGGAGCTGTTTTTT. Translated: CASRQTDNTGELFF.

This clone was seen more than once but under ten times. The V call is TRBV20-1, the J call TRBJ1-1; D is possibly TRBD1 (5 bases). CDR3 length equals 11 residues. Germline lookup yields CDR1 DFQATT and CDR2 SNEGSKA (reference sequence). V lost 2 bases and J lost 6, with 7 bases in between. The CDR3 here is CSARQGAEAFF. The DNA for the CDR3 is TGCAGTGCTAGACAGGGCGCTGAAGCTTTCTTT.

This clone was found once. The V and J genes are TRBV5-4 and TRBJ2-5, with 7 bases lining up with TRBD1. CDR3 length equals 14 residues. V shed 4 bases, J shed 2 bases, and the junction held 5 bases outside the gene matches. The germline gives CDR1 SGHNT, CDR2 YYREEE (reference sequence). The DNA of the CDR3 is TGTGCCAGCAGCACGCCGGGACAGCAAGAGACCCAGTACTTC. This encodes CASSTPGQQETQYF.

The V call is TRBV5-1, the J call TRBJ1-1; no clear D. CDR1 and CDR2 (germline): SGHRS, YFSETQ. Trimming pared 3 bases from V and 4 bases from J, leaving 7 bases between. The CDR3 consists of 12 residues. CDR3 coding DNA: TGCGCCAGCAGCTCGGACGCCACTGAAGCTTTCTTT. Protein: CASSSDATEAFF.

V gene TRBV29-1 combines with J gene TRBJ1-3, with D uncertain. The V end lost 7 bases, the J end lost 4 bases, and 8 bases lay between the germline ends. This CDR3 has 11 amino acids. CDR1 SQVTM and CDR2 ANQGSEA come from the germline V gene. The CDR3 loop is CSARLGNTIYF. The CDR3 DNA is TGCAGCGCTCGTTTAGGAAACACCATATATTTT. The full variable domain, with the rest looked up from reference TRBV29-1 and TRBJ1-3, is SAVISQKPSRDICQRGTSLTIQCQVDSQVTMMFWYRQQPGQSLTLIATANQGSEATYESGFVIDKFPISRPNLTFSTLTVSNMSPEDSSIYLCSARLGNTIYFGEGSWLTVV.

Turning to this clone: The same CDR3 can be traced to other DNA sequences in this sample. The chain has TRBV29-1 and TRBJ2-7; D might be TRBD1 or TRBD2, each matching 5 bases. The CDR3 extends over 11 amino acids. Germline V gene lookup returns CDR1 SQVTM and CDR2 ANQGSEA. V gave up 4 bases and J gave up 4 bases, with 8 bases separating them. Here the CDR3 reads CSVVRGYEQYF. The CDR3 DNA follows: TGCAGCGTTGTGAGGGGATACGAGCAGTACTTC.

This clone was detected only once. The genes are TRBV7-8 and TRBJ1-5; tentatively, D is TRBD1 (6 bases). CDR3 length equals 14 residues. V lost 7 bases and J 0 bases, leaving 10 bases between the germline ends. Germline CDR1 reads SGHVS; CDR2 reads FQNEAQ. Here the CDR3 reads CASNKQGSNQPQHF. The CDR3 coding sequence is TGTGCCAGCAACAAACAGGGTAGCAATCAGCCCCAGCATTTT.

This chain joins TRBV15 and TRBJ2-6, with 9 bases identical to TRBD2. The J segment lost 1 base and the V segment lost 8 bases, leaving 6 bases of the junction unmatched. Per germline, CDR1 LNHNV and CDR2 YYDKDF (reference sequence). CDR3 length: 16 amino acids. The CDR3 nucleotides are TGTGCCACCCGAGGTAGCGGGGGTTCTGGGGCCAACGTCCTGACTTTC. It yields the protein CATRGSGGSGANVLTF.

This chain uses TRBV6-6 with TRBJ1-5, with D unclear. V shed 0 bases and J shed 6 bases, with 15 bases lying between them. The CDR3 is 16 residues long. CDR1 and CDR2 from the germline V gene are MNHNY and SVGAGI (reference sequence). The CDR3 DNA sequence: TGTGCCAGCAGTTACTCGGCAGTGTCGACCGGTCAGCCCCAGCATTTT. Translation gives CASSYSAVSTGQPQHF.

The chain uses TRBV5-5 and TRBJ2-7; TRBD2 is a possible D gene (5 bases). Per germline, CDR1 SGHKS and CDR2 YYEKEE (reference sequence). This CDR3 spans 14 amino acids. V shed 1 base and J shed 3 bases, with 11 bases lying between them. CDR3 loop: CASSLWERNYEQYF. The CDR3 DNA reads TGTGCCAGCAGCTTGTGGGAGCGGAACTACGAGCAGTACTTC.

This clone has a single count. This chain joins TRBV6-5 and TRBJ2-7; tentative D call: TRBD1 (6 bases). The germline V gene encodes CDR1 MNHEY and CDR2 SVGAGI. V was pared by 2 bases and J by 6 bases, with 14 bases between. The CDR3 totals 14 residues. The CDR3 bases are TGTGCCAGCAGTTACGGCGACAGGCTCGCCGAGCAGTACTTC. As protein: CASSYGDRLAEQYF.

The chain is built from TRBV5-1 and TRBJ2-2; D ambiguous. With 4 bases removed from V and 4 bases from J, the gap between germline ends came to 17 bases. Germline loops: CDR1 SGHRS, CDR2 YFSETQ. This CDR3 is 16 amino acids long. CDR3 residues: CASSPDGQVFTGELFF. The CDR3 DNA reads TGCGCCAGCAGCCCCGATGGGCAGGTGTTCACCGGGGAGCTGTTTTTT.

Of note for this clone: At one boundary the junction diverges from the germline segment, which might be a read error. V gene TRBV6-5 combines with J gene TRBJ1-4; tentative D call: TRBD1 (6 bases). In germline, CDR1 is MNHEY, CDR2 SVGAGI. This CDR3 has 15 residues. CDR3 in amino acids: CASRPTGTTNEKLFF. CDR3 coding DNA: TGTGCCAGCCGCCCCACCGGGACAACGAATGAAAAACTGTTTTTT.

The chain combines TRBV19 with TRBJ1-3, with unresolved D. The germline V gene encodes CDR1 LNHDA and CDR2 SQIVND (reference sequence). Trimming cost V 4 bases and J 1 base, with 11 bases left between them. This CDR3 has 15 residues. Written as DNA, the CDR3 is TGTGCCAGTAGTACCGAGACATGGTCTGGAAACACCATATATTTT. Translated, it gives CASSTETWSGNTIYF.

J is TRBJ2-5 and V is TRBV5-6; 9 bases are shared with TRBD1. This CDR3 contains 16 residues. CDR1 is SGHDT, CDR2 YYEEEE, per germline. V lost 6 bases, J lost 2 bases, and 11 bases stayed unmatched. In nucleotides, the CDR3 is TGTGCCAGCACCTCGCCGGGACAGGGCTATCAAGAGACCCAGTACTTC. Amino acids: CASTSPGQGYQETQYF.